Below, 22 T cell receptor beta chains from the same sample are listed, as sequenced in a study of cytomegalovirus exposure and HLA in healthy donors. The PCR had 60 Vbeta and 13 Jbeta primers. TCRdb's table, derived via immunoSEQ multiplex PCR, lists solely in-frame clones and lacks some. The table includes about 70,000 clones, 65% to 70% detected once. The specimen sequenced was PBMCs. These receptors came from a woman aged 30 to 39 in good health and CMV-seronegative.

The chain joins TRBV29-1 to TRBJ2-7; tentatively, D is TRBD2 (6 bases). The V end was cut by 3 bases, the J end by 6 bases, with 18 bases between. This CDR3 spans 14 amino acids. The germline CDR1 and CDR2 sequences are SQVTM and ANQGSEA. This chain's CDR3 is CSVDFGSPLSEQYF. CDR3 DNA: TGCAGCGTTGACTTCGGGAGCCCCCTCTCCGAGCAGTACTTC.

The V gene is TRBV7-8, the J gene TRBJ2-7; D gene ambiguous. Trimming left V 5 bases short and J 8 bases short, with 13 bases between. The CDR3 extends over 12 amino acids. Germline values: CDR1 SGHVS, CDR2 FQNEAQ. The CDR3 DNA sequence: TGTGCCAGCAGCCCCCGGGTTGGAAAGCAGTACTTC. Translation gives CASSPRVGKQYF.

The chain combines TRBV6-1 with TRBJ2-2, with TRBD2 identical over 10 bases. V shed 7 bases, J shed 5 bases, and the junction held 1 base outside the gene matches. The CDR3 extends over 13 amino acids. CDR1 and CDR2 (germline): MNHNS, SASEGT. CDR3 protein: CASTLAGTGELFF. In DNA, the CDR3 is TGTGCCAGCACACTAGCGGGGACCGGGGAGCTGTTTTTT.

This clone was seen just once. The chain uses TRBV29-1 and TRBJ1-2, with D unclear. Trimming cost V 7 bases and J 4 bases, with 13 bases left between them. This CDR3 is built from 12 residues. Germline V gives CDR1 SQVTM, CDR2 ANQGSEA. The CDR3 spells CSEKTPGYGYTF. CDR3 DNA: TGCAGCGAAAAGACTCCGGGCTATGGCTACACCTTC.

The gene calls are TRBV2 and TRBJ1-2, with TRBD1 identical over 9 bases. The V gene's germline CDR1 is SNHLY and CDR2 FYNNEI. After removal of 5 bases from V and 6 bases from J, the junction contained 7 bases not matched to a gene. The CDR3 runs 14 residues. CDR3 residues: CASSYTQGAHGYTF. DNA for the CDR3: TGTGCCAGCAGTTACACACAGGGGGCGCATGGCTACACCTTC.

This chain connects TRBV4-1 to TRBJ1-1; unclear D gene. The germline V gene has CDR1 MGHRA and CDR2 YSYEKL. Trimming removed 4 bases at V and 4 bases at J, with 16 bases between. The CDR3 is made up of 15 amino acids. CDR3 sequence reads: CASSRESRGTTEAFF. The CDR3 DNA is TGCGCCAGCAGCCGCGAGAGCCGGGGAACCACTGAAGCTTTCTTT.

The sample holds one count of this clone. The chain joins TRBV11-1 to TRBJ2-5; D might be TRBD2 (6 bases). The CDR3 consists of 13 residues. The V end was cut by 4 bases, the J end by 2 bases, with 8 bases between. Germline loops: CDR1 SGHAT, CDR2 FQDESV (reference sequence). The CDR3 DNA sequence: TGTGCCAGCAGCTCGGGACTGCAAGAGACCCAGTACTTC. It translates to CASSSGLQETQYF. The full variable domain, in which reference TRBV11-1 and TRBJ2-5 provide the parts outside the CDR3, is EAEVAQSPRYKITEKSQAVAFWCDPISGHATLYWYRQILGQGPELLVQFQDESVVDDSQLPKDRFSAERLKGVDSTLKIQPAELGDSAMYLCASSSGLQETQYFGPGTRLLVL.

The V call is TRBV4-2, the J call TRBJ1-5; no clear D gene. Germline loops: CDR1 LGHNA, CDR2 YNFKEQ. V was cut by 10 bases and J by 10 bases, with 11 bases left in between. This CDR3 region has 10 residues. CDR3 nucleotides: TGTGCCACCTGGCTAGGACCCCAGCATTTT. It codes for CATWLGPQHF.

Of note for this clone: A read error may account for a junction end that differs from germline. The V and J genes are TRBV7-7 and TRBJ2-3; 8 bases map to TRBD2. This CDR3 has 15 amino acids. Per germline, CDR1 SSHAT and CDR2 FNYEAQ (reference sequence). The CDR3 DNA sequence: TGTGCTAGCAGCGAGCGGGGGTATCTCGCAGATACGCAGTATTTT. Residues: CASSERGYLADTQYF.

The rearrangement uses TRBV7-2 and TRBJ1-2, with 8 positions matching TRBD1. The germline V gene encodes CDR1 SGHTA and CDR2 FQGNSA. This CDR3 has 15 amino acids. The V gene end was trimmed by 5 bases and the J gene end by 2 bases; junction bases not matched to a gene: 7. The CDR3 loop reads CASSRATGGNYGYTF. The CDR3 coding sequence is TGTGCCAGCAGCCGAGCTACAGGGGGGAACTATGGCTACACCTTC.

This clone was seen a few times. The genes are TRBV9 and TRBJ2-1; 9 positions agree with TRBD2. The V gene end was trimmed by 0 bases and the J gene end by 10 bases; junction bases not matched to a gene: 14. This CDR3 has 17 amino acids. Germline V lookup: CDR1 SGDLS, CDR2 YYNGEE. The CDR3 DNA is TGTGCCAGCAGCGTAGACGGCGGGGGGGCCTCTGGTGGCGAGCAGTTCTTC. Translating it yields CASSVDGGGASGGEQFF.

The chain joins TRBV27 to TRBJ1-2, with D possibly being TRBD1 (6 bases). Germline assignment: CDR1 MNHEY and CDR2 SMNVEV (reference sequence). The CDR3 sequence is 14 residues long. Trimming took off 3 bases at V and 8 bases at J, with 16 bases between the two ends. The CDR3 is CASSFTFQGYGYTF. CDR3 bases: TGTGCCAGCAGTTTTACGTTTCAGGGGTACGGCTACACCTTC.

This chain's CDR3 is CASSLDRGYGYTF. DNA of the CDR3: TGTGCCAGCAGCTTAGACCGAGGCTATGGCTACACCTTC. The chain has TRBV7-2 and TRBJ1-2; the D is unclear. The V gene lost 1 base and the J gene lost 4 bases, with 7 bases spanning the gap. The CDR3 sequence is 13 residues long. Germline lookup yields CDR1 SGHTA and CDR2 FQGNSA. Filled out from reference TRBV7-2 and TRBJ1-2, the complete variable domain reads GAGVSQSPSNKVTEKGKDVELRCDPISGHTALYWYRQSLGQGLEFLIYFQGNSAPDKSGLPSDRFSAERTGGSVSTLTIQRTQQEDSAVYLCASSLDRGYGYTFGSGTRLTVV.

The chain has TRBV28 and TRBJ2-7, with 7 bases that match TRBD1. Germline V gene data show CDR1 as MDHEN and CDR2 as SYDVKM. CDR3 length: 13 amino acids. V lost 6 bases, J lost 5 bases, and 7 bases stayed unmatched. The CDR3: CASRGGRGHEQYF. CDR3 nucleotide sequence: TGTGCCAGCAGAGGGGGCCGGGGCCACGAGCAGTACTTC.

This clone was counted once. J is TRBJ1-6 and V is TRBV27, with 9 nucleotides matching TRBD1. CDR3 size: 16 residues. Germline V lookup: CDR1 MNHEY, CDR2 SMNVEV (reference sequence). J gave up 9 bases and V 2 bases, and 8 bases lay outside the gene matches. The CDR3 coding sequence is TGTGCCAGCAGTTTAACCCCCGGGACAGGGAGTTCACCCCTCCACTTT. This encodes CASSLTPGTGSSPLHF.

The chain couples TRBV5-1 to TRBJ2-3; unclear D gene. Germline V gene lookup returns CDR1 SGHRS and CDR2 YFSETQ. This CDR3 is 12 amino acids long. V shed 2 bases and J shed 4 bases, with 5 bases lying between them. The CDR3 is CASSLRADTQYF. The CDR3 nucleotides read TGCGCCAGCAGCTTAAGAGCAGATACGCAGTATTTT.

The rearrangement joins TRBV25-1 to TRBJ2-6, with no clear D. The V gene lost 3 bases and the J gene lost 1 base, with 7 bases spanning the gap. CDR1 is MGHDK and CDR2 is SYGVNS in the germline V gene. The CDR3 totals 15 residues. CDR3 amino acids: CASSDLGSGANVLTF. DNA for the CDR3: TGTGCCAGCAGTGACCTCGGGTCTGGGGCCAACGTCCTGACTTTC.

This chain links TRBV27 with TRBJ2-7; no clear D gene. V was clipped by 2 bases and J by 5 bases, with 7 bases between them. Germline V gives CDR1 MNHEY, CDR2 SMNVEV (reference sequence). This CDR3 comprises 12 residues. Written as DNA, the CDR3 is TGTGCCAGCAGTTTACCCAACAACGAGCAGTACTTC. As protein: CASSLPNNEQYF.

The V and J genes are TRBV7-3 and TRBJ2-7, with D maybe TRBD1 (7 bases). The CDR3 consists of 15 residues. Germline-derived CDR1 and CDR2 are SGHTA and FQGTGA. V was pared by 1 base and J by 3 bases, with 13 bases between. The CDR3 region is CASSLMGGQNYEQYF. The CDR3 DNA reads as TGTGCCAGCAGCTTAATGGGGGGACAGAACTACGAGCAGTACTTC.

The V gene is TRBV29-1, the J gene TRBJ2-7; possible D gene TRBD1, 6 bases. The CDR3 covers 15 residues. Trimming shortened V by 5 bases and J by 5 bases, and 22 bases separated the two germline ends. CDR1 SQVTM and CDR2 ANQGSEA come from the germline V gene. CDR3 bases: TGCAGCGTTCCTCGATACGACAGGAGTGGCGACGAGCAGTACTTC. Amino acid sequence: CSVPRYDRSGDEQYF.

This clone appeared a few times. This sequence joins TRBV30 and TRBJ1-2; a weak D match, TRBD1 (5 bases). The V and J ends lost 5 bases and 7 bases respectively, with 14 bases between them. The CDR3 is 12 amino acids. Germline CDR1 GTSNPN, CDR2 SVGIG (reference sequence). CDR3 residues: CAWGAHGAGYTF. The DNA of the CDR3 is TGTGCCTGGGGGGCGCATGGGGCTGGCTACACCTTC.

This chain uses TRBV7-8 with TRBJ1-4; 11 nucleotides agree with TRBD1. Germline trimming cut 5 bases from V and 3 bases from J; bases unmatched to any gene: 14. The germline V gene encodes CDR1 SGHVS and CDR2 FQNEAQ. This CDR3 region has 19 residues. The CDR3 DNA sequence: TGTGCCAGCAGCCTAGACGGACAGGGGGCGTTTATGGCTAATGAAAAACTGTTTTTT. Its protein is CASSLDGQGAFMANEKLFF.